These T cell receptor beta chains were read from a single sample in a study of technical replicates of blood from a handful of donors. Profiling relied on immunoSEQ multiplex PCR, and the TCRdb table lists in-frame clones only, not all of them. This sample yields tens of thousands of clones, of which 93% are seen a single time; 0.25% to 0.3% belongs to the top ten. The sequencing input was T cells isolated from PBMCs. The receptors shown here come from a human donor in good health. CDR3s include the opening cysteine and the closing phenylalanine or tryptophan. Not all rows give a size; the values are once, few, many and, for expanded clones, a class.

clone_size	j_call	v_call	cdr3_aa
.	TRBJ2-2	TRBV7-9	CASSLSLGLNTGELFF
once	TRBJ2-1	TRBV29-1	CSVESGTSGRATNEQFF
.	TRBJ2-7	TRBV14	CASSQGQFLYEQYF
.	TRBJ1-1	TRBV5-4	CASSLAGRMRGTEAFF
.	TRBJ2-1	TRBV2	CASRDGQGSYNEQFF
.	TRBJ2-3	TRBV10-1	CASSAGSTDTQYF
.	TRBJ1-1	TRBV2	CASSEEAGRGSEAFF
.	TRBJ1-2	TRBV6-5	CASSYGTGGYGYTF
once	TRBJ2-5	TRBV2	CASSESGAEAAQYF
.	TRBJ2-3	TRBV5-6	CASRTSGGAKDTQYF
.	TRBJ1-4	TRBV5-6	CASSLGGHYNEKLFF
.	TRBJ2-1	TRBV5-1	CASSLFSDRGLDNEQFF
.	TRBJ2-2	TRBV9	CASSVAGLASTGELFF
.	TRBJ1-1	TRBV5-1	CASSWGDRGGSTEAFF
.	TRBJ2-5	TRBV5-1	CARDSFQGETQYF
.	TRBJ2-7	TRBV5-4	CASSLGTGGREQYF
once	TRBJ2-7	TRBV4-1	CASSQRFSLWTANFSYEQYF
.	TRBJ1-4	TRBV18	CASSPSVTAATNEKLFF
.	TRBJ2-7	TRBV18	CASSPGLAAVEQYF
.	TRBJ2-2	TRBV11-2	CASSLAGGGTGELFF
.	TRBJ2-5	TRBV27	CASSSLVTGETQYF
once	TRBJ2-5	TRBV19	CASSSSGGRETQYF
.	TRBJ2-2	TRBV14	CASSERASGRGLMDTGELFF
.	TRBJ2-7	TRBV30	CAWSRANGGEQYF
.	TRBJ1-4	TRBV29-1	CSVVGATNEKLFF
.	TRBJ1-4	TRBV11-3	CASSSWGTGGEKLFF
.	TRBJ1-6	TRBV4-1	CASSQGGQLRGPFFNSPLHF
.	TRBJ2-5	TRBV6-5	CASSYRGLAGETQYF